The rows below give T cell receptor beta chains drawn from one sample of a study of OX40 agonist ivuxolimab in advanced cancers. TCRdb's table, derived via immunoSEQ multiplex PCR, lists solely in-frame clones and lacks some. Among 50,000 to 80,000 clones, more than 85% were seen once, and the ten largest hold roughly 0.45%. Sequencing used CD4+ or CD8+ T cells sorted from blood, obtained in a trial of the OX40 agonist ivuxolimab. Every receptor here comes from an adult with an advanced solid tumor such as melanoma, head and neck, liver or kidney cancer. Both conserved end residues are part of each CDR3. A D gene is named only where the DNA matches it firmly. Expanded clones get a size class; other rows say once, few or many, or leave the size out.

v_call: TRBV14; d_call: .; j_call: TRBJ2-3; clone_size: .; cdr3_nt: TGTGCCAGCAGCTTAAGAGAGGCAGATACGCAGTATTTT; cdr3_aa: CASSLREADTQYF
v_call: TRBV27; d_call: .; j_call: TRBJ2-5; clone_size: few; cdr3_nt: TGTGCCAGCCGACTTAACGGGGGAAGAGAGACCCAGTACTTC; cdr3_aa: CASRLNGGRETQYF
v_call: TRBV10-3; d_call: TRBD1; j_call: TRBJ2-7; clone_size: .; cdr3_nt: TGTGCCATCAGTGACGGGACAGGGACATTTCATTTCGGTGAGCAGTACTTC; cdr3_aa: CAISDGTGTFHFGEQYF
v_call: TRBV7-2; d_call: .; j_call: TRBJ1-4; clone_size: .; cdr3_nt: TGTGCCAGCAGCCTAAAGGGCGGGGGAGGTGAAAAACTGTTTTTT; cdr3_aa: CASSLKGGGGEKLFF
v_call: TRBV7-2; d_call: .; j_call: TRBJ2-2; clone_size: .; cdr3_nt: TGTGCCAGCAGGAATACTGCCCAGAACACCGGGGAGCTGTTTTTT; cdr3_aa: CASRNTAQNTGELFF
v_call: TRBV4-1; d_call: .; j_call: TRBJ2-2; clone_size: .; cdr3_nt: TGCGCCAGCAGCCAGACGACACAGAAACAGAACACCGGGGAGCTGTTTTTT; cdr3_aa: CASSQTTQKQNTGELFF
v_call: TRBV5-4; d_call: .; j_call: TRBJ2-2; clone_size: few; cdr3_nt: TGTGCCAGCAGCTCCCAAGGTACTCGGAACACCGGGGAGCTGTTTTTT; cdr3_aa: CASSSQGTRNTGELFF
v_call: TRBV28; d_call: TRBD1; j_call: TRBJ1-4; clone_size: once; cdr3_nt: TGTGCCAGCAGTTCAGGGGGCGCGGGTGAAAAACTGTTTTTT; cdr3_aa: CASSSGGAGEKLFF
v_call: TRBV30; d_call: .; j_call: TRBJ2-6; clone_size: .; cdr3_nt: TGTGCCTGGGGGGTTGCTGGGGCCAACGTCCTGACTTTC; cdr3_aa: CAWGVAGANVLTF
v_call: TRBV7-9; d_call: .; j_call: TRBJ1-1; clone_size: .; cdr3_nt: TGTGCCAGCAGCTTCGAGAGCACTGAAGCTTTCTTT; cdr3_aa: CASSFESTEAFF
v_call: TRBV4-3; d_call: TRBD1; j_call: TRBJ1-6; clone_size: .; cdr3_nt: TGCGCCAGCAGCCAATATGGATCGGGACAGAATAATTCACCCCTCCACTTT; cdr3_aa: CASSQYGSGQNNSPLHF
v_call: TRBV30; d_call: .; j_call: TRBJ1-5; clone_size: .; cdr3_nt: TGTGCCTGGACCCAACGAGGGTTCGAGGGTCAGCCCCAGCATTTT; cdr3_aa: CAWTQRGFEGQPQHF
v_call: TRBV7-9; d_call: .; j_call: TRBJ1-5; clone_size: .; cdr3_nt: TGTGCCAGCAGCTATTCTTTTGGGGCGGGTTCCAATCAGCCCCAGCATTTT; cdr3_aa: CASSYSFGAGSNQPQHF
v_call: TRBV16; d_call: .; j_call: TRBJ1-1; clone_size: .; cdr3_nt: TGTGCCAGCAGCCCAACTACGAACACTGAAGCTTTCTTT; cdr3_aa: CASSPTTNTEAFF
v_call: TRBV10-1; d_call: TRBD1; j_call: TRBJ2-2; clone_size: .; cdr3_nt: TGCGCCAGCAGTGAGTGGGACAGGGGGAACACCGGGGAGCTGTTTTTT; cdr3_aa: CASSEWDRGNTGELFF
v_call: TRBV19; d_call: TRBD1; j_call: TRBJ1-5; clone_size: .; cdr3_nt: TGTGCCAGTAGTTCACCCGGGACAGGGTCCCAGCCCCAGCATTTT; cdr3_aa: CASSSPGTGSQPQHF
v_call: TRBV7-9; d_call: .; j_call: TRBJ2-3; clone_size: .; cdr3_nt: TGTGCCAGCAGCTTAGTCCGGGCGACGACAGATACGCAGTATTTT; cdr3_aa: CASSLVRATTDTQYF
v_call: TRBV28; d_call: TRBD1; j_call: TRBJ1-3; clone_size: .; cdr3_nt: TGTGCCAGCAGTTCTGGACAGGGTTTGCACACCATATATTTT; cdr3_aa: CASSSGQGLHTIYF
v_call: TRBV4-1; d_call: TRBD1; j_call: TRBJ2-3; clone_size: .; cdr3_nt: TGCGCCAGCAGCTACCGGACAGGGATTGGTACAGATACGCAGTATTTT; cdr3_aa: CASSYRTGIGTDTQYF
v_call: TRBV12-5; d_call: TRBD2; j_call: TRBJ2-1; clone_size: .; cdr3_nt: TGTGCTAGCGCGACTAGCGGGCAGTACAATGAGCAGTTCTTC; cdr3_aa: CASATSGQYNEQFF
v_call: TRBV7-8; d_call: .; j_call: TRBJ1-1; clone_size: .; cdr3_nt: TGTGCCAGCAGCGCCTTGACACTGGGCACTGAAGCTTTCTTT; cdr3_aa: CASSALTLGTEAFF
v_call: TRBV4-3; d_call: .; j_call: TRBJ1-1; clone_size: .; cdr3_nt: TGCGCCAGCAGCCAAGCTGTACGTAACACTGAAGCTTTCTTT; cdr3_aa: CASSQAVRNTEAFF
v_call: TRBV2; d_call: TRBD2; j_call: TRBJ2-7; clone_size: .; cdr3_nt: TGTGCCATACGGGGGGACGAGAGAGAGCAGTACTTC; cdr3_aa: CAIRGDEREQYF
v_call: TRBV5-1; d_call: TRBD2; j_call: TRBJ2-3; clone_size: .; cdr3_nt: TGCGCCAGCAGCCTTGACGGGACTAGCGGGAGGCTAACAGATACGCAGTATTTT; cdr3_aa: CASSLDGTSGRLTDTQYF
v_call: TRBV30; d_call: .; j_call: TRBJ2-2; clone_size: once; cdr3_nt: TGTGCCTGGCTACGACAGTTGAACACCGGGGAGCTGTTTTTT; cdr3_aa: CAWLRQLNTGELFF
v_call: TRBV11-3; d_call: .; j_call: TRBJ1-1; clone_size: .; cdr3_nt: TGTGCCAGCAGCTTGACAGGTTTGAACACTGAAGCTTTCTTT; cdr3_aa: CASSLTGLNTEAFF
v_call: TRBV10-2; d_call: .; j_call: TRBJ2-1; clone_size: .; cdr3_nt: TGCGCCAGCGGGGCGTCCCAGTCGGGCTCCAATGAGCAGTTCTTC; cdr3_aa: CASGASQSGSNEQFF
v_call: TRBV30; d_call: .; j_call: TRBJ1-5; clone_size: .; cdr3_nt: TGTGCCTGGAGCTTGGGGGCGGGTCAGCCCCAGCATTTT; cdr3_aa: CAWSLGAGQPQHF
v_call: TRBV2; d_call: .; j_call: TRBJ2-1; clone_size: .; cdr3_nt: TGTGCCAGCAGTGAAGAGGGCAGGGCGTTCGGTGAGCAGTTCTTC; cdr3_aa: CASSEEGRAFGEQFF
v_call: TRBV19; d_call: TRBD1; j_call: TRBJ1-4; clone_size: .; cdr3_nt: TGTGCCAGTAGTATAGGGACAGGGAATGAAAAACTGTTTTTT; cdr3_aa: CASSIGTGNEKLFF
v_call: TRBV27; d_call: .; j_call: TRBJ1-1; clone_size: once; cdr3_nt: TGTGCCAGCAGTTTCAAGGGGAAGAACACTGAAGCTTTCTTT; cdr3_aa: CASSFKGKNTEAFF
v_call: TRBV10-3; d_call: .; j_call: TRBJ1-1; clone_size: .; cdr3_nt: TGTGCCATCAGCCCCGATTTCGGGACAGAAGCTTTCTTT; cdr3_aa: CAISPDFGTEAFF
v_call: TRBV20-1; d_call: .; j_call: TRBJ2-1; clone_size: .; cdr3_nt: TGCAGTGCTGAGGGCCGCGGTGAGCAGTTCTTC; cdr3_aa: CSAEGRGEQFF
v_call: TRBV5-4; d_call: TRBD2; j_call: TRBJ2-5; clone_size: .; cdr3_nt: TGTGCCAGCAGCCCGGGACTAGCGGGAGAGGGAGAGACCCAGTACTTC; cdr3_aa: CASSPGLAGEGETQYF
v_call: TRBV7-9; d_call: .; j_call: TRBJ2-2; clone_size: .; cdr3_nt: TGTGCCAGCAGCCCGGGGGCTCCAGGGGGGACCACCGGGGAGCTGTTTTTT; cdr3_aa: CASSPGAPGGTTGELFF
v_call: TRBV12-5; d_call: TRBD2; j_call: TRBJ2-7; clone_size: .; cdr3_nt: TGTGCTAGTGGTTTGACCGCGACTAGCGGGAGATACGAGCAGTACTTC; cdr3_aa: CASGLTATSGRYEQYF
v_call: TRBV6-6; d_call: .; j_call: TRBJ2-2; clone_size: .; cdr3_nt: TGTGCCAGCAGCCAGAACACCGGGGAGCTGTTTTTT; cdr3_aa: CASSQNTGELFF
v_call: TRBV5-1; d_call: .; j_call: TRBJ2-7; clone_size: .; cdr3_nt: TGCGCCAGCAGCTTAGTAGCGGAAGTCGGCGAGCAGTACTTC; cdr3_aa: CASSLVAEVGEQYF
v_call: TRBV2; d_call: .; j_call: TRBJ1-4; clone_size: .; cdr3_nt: TGTGCCAGCAGTGGGCTGACCTCAACTAATGAAAAACTGTTTTTT; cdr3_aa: CASSGLTSTNEKLFF
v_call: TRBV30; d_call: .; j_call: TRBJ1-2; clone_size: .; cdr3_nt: TGTGCCTGGAGTCTATCCTATGGCTACACCTTC; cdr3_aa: CAWSLSYGYTF
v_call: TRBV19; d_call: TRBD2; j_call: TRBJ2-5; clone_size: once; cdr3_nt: TGTGCCAGTAGTTCGGGACTAGCGGGAGCACAAGAGACCCAGTACTTC; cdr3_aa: CASSSGLAGAQETQYF
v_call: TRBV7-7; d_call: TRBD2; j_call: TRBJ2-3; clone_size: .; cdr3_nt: TGTGCCAGCAGCTCCGGACTAGCGGGAACAGATACGCAGTATTTT; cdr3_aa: CASSSGLAGTDTQYF
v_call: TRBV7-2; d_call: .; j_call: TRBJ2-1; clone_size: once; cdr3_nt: TGTGCCAGCAGCTTCGACTACGGGAATGAGCAGTTCTTC; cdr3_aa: CASSFDYGNEQFF
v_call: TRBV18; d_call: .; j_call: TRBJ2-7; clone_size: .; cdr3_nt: TGTGCCAGCTCACCATGGCAGGACGAGCAGTACTTC; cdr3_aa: CASSPWQDEQYF
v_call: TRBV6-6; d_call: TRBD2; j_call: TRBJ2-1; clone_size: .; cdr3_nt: TGTGCCAGCGCCGGGACTAGTGTCAATGAGCAGTTCTTC; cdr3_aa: CASAGTSVNEQFF
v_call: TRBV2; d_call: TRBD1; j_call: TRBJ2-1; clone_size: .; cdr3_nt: TGTGCCAGCAGTCCAGGACAGGGCCACAATGAGCAGTTCTTC; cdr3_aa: CASSPGQGHNEQFF
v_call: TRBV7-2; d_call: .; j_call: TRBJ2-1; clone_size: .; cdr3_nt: TGTGCCAGCAGCTATGAGCTACTCTACAATGAGCAGTTCTTC; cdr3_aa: CASSYELLYNEQFF
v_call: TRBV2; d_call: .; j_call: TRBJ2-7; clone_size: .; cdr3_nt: TGTGCCAGCCTCCGGGACACAAACTACGAGCAGTACTTC; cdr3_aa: CASLRDTNYEQYF
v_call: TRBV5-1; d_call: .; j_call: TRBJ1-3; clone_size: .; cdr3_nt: TGCGCCAGCAGCGCCGGACAGCTCTCTGGAAACACCATATATTTT; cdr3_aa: CASSAGQLSGNTIYF
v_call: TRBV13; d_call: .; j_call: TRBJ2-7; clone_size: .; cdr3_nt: TGTGCCAGCAGCTTGACCTACGAGCAGTACTTC; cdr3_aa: CASSLTYEQYF